This is a list of T cell receptor beta chains from one sample in a study of cytomegalovirus exposure and HLA in healthy donors. Only in-frame clones appear in the TCRdb table, and some are missing; sequencing was by immunoSEQ multiplex PCR. The top ten hold 6% to 8.5% of the sample, which has around 190,000 clones, around 86% seen once. Sequenced: PBMCs. These receptors originate from a young man in good health and CMV-seropositive. CDR3s include the opening cysteine and the closing phenylalanine or tryptophan. Fields, in order: J gene, V gene, clone size, D gene, CDR3 DNA, CDR3 protein. D genes are given only for firm matches. Not every row has a clone size; where given, it reads once, few, many or a size class.

TRBJ2-1	TRBV7-2	-	-	TGTGCCAGCAGCTTGGCAGGGAGAAATGAGCAGTTCTTC	CASSLAGRNEQFF
TRBJ2-6	TRBV6-5	many	-	TGTGCCAGCAGTCCCTTCTCTGGGGCCAACGTCCTGACTTTC	CASSPFSGANVLTF
TRBJ2-3	TRBV15	-	-	TGTGCCACCAGCAGAGGACGGTCCTCCACAGATACGCAGTATTTT	CATSRGRSSTDTQYF
TRBJ2-7	TRBV6-1	-	-	TGTGCCAGCAGTGAAGGTAGCTATTACTACGAGCAGTACTTC	CASSEGSYYYEQYF
TRBJ2-1	TRBV29-1	-	TRBD2	TGCAGCGTAGAGCGGGGGGGTTATGAGCAGTTCTTC	CSVERGGYEQFF
TRBJ2-7	TRBV11-2	-	-	TGTGCCAGCAGCTTTGCGATGCTCTACGAGCAGTACTTC	CASSFAMLYEQYF
TRBJ1-5	TRBV6-1	-	TRBD1	TGTGCCAGCAGTGAGTTAGGACAGGGACTTAATCAGCCCCAGCATTTT	CASSELGQGLNQPQHF
TRBJ2-7	TRBV9	-	-	TGTGCCAGCAGCCCCACATCTTGGTCCCAATACGAGCAGTACTTC	CASSPTSWSQYEQYF
TRBJ1-2	TRBV1	-	-	TGCACCAGCAGACTATCCTTGCGAAAGACCTATGGCTACACCTTC	CTSRLSLRKTYGYTF
TRBJ1-6	TRBV11-2	-	-	TGTGCCAGCAGCTTTGGGGGGAATTCACCCCTCCACTTT	CASSFGGNSPLHF
TRBJ1-5	TRBV29-1	-	-	TGCAGCGTACGGGACGGCAATAGCAATCAGCCCCAGCATTTT	CSVRDGNSNQPQHF
TRBJ1-3	TRBV28	-	-	TGTGCCAGCACCCGGGGGCAGATTAGCTCTGGAAACACCATATATTTT	CASTRGQISSGNTIYF
TRBJ2-5	TRBV6-5	-	TRBD1	TGTGCCAGCAGCGACAGGGTTTCCGATAGAGAGACCCAGTACTTC	CASSDRVSDRETQYF
TRBJ2-3	TRBV7-6	-	-	TGTGCCAGCAGCTTATTTGGCGCAAGCACAGATACGCAGTATTTT	CASSLFGASTDTQYF
TRBJ2-1	TRBV7-9	-	-	TGTGCCAGCAGCTTAGGAGTGGCCAATGAGCAGTTCTTC	CASSLGVANEQFF
TRBJ2-7	TRBV19	-	TRBD2	TGTGCCAGTAGTGTAACCCCCGGACTAGCGGGAGACTACGAGCAGTACTTC	CASSVTPGLAGDYEQYF
TRBJ1-1	TRBV19	-	-	TGTGCCAGTAGTATTCCGGGCACAGCTCTGAAACCGAACACTGAAGCTTTCTTT	CASSIPGTALKPNTEAFF
TRBJ2-1	TRBV13	-	-	TGTGCCAGCAGCCCACTCGGGGGACACAATGAGCAGTTCTTC	CASSPLGGHNEQFF
TRBJ1-1	TRBV4-3	few	TRBD1	TGCGCCAGCAGCCCCGGGACAGGGGGCTTAAGTTGGGGTGGAGCTTTCTTT	CASSPGTGGLSWGGAFF
TRBJ2-1	TRBV27	-	-	TGTGCCAGCAGTTTAAGGAGCTACAATGAGCAGTTCTTC	CASSLRSYNEQFF
TRBJ1-5	TRBV27	-	-	TGTGCCAGCAGTTCGGACGGGAGACGGCAGCCCCAGCATTTT	CASSSDGRRQPQHF
TRBJ2-1	TRBV9	-	TRBD2	TGTGCCAGCAGCGGATTAGCGGGGGGGCCCAATGAGCAGTTCTTC	CASSGLAGGPNEQFF
TRBJ2-7	TRBV5-1	-	-	TGCGCCAGCAGCCCAAATAGCGGAAAAGACTACGAGCAGTACTTC	CASSPNSGKDYEQYF
TRBJ2-1	TRBV11-3	-	TRBD1	TGTGCCAGCAGCCGAGGGCCGGGACAGGGGGCGAACAATGAGCAGTTCTTC	CASSRGPGQGANNEQFF
TRBJ2-6	TRBV7-8	few	-	TGTGCCAGCAGCTTATTATCGGGGGATTCTGGGGCCAACGTCCTGACTTTC	CASSLLSGDSGANVLTF
TRBJ1-5	TRBV6-1	-	-	TGTGCCAGCAGTGAGGAGACAGTCTTGCGTCAGCCCCAGCATTTT	CASSEETVLRQPQHF
TRBJ1-1	TRBV11-2	-	TRBD1	TGTGCCAGCAGCTCTAACAGGGGGCGCGGGACTGAAGCTTTCTTT	CASSSNRGRGTEAFF
TRBJ2-3	TRBV25-1	-	-	TGTGCCAGCAGTGAATTTCGCCTGTCGGATACGCAGTATTTT	CASSEFRLSDTQYF
TRBJ1-1	TRBV28	medium-sized	TRBD1	TGTGCCAGCACTCGGGACAGGGTCACTGAAGCTTTCTTT	CASTRDRVTEAFF
TRBJ1-2	TRBV25-1	-	-	TGTGCCAGCAGTGAGAGAGGTTGGGGCTATGGCTACACCTTC	CASSERGWGYGYTF
TRBJ1-5	TRBV30	-	-	TGTGCCTGGAAGGTCGGCGGTCAGCCCCAGCATTTT	CAWKVGGQPQHF
TRBJ2-2	TRBV7-9	-	-	TGTGCCAGCAGCCAAGCTCGCGAAAGGGGCACCGGGGAGCTGTTTTTT	CASSQARERGTGELFF
TRBJ1-1	TRBV4-3	-	-	TGCGCCAGCAGCCAAGAAATCCTTGGACAGACGATGAACACTGAAGCTTTCTTT	CASSQEILGQTMNTEAFF
TRBJ2-4	TRBV4-1	few	TRBD2	TGCGCCAGCAGCCAAGAAGCGGGGGGGCGTCCAAACATTCAGTACTTC	CASSQEAGGRPNIQYF
TRBJ1-1	TRBV19	-	-	TGTGCCAGTAGTATTGGGGGGGCCGGCACTGAAGCTTTCTTT	CASSIGGAGTEAFF
TRBJ2-1	TRBV7-9	-	TRBD2	TGTGCCAGCAGCTTAATAGCGGGGGCATACAATGAGCAGTTCTTC	CASSLIAGAYNEQFF
TRBJ1-1	TRBV6-5	-	-	TGTGCCAGCAGTTGGGGGGGCAGAATGAACACTGAAGCTTTCTTT	CASSWGGRMNTEAFF
TRBJ1-3	TRBV4-3	-	-	TGCGCCAGCAGCCATCTTAGGCCCGAGGAGGGAAACACCATATATTTT	CASSHLRPEEGNTIYF
TRBJ2-7	TRBV23-1	-	TRBD1	TGCGCCAGCAGTCAAACCTCCGACAGGGGGCTTACGTACGAGCAGTACTTC	CASSQTSDRGLTYEQYF
TRBJ2-5	TRBV9	-	TRBD2	TGTGCCAGCAGCGTATCAAGCGGGGCGGGAGGGAGCTTAGAGACCCAGTACTTC	CASSVSSGAGGSLETQYF
TRBJ2-7	TRBV30	-	-	TGTGCCTGGAGTGACCCGTTCGGACCTTCCTACGAGCAGTACTTC	CAWSDPFGPSYEQYF
TRBJ2-7	TRBV19	-	TRBD2	TGTGCCAGTAGTAAGGGCCTAGCGGGACTAAACTACGAGCAGTACTTC	CASSKGLAGLNYEQYF
TRBJ1-2	TRBV27	-	-	TGTGCCAGCAGTTGGTCACTCTATGGCTACACCTTC	CASSWSLYGYTF
TRBJ1-3	TRBV7-9	few	-	TGTGCCAGCAGCTTCGGGGGATCGAACACCATATATTTT	CASSFGGSNTIYF
TRBJ1-5	TRBV4-1	-	-	TGCGCCAGCAGCCAAGATCGGGGCAATCAGCCCCAGCATTTT	CASSQDRGNQPQHF
TRBJ1-4	TRBV5-1	once	-	TGCGCCAGCAGCTTGTTCGCCAGGCGGTTTGAAAAACTGTTTTTT	CASSLFARRFEKLFF
TRBJ2-5	TRBV7-9	-	-	TGTGCCAGCAGCACAAACCGGGACTCTGTACAGACCCAGTACTTC	CASSTNRDSVQTQYF
TRBJ2-2	TRBV5-6	-	-	TGTGCCAGCAGCTTGGGGCCCAACACCGGGGAGCTGTTTTTT	CASSLGPNTGELFF
TRBJ1-4	TRBV5-1	-	TRBD1	TGCGCCAGCAGCCCGGACAGGGTAAATGAAAAACTGTTTTTT	CASSPDRVNEKLFF
TRBJ1-1	TRBV6-1	-	-	TGTGCCGGGCGGGGCACCCCGAACACTGAAGCTTTCTTT	CAGRGTPNTEAFF
TRBJ2-3	TRBV6-1	-	TRBD2	TGTGCCAGCAGAGAGCGGGAGCTACGCACAGATACGCAGTATTTT	CASRERELRTDTQYF
TRBJ1-3	TRBV18	-	-	TGTGCCAGCTCACCGGCCAGAGATAACTCTGGAAACACCATATATTTT	CASSPARDNSGNTIYF
TRBJ1-4	TRBV11-3	-	-	TGTGCCAGCCACTCGGGCCGGCGCGGCAACAGGGATGAAAAACTGTTTTTT	CASHSGRRGNRDEKLFF
TRBJ2-7	TRBV7-6	-	-	TGTGCCACGGCCGGGACTGATTACGAGCAGTACTTC	CATAGTDYEQYF
TRBJ1-1	TRBV6-6	-	-	TGTGCCAGCATGTCTGAAGCTTTCTTT	CASMSEAFF
TRBJ2-1	TRBV10-3	once	TRBD2	TGTGCCATCGGGCTAGCGGGAGGCAGTAGCTCCTACAATGAGCAGTTCTTC	CAIGLAGGSSSYNEQFF
TRBJ2-5	TRBV4-1	-	-	TGCGCCAGCAGCCAAGAGGAAGTGTTAGAGACCCAGTACTTC	CASSQEEVLETQYF